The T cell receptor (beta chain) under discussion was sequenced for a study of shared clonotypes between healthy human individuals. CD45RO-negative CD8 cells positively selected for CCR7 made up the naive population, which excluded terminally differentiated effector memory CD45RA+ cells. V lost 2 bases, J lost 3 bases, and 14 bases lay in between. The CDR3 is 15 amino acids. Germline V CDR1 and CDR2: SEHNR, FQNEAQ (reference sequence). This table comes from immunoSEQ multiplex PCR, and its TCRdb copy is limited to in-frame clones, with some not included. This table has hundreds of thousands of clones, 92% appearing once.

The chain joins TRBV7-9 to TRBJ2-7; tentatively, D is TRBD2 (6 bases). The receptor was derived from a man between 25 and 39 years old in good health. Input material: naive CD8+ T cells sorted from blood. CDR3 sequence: CASSLLSGSIYEQYF. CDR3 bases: TGTGCCAGCAGCTTATTAAGCGGGTCCATCTACGAGCAGTACTTC.